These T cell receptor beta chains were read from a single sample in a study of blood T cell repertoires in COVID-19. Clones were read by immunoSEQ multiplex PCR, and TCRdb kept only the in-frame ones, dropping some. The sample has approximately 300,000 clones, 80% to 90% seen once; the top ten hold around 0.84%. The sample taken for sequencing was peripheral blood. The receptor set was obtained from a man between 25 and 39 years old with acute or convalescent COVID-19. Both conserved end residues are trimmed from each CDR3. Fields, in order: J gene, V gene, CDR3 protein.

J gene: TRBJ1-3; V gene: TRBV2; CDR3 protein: ASSAGQGYTIY
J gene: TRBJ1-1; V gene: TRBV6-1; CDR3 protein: ASSEQGLYTEAF
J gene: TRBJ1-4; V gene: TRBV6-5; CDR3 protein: ASSPGQGKLF
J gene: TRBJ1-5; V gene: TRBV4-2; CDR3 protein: ASSQDGMAGQPQH
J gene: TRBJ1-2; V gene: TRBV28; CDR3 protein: ASSPGQGAGGYT
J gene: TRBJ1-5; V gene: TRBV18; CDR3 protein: ASSPRGGAHSNQPQH
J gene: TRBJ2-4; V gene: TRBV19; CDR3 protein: ASRFSGSKNIQY
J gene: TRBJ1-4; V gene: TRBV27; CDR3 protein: ASSSLTGGGEKLF
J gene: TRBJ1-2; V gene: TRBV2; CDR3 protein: ASSPGADYGYT
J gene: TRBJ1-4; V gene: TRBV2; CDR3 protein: ASSQQGKGEKLF
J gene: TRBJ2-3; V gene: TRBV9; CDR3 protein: ASSVARGLFTDTQY
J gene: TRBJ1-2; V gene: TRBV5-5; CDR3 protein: ASIGYGYT
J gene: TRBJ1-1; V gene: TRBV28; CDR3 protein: ASRGQVYREAF
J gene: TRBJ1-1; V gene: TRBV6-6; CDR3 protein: ASSYMTGGISEAF
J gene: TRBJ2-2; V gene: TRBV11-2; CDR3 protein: ASSFGSGTNTGELF
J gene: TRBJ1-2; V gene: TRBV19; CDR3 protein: ASRGVRGTGST
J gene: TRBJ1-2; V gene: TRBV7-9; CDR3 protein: ASSSHRTGGGYGYT
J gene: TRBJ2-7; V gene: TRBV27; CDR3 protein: ASSLLRGGISYEQY
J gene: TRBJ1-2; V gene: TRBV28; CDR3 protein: ASSFIPLTGHNYGYT
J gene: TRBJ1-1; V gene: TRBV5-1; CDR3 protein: ASSLNKGEATEAF
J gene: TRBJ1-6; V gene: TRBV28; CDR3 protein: ATETNNSPLH
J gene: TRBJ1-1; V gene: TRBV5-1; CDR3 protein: ASSLDRTEAF
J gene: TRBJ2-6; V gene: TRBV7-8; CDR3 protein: ASSLEGRVTSGANVLT
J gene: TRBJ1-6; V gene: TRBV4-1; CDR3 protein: ASSQDGPPLH
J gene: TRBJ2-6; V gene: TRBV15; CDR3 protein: ATSRVGSGANVLT
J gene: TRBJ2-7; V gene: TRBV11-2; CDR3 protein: ASSPRGEWDEQY